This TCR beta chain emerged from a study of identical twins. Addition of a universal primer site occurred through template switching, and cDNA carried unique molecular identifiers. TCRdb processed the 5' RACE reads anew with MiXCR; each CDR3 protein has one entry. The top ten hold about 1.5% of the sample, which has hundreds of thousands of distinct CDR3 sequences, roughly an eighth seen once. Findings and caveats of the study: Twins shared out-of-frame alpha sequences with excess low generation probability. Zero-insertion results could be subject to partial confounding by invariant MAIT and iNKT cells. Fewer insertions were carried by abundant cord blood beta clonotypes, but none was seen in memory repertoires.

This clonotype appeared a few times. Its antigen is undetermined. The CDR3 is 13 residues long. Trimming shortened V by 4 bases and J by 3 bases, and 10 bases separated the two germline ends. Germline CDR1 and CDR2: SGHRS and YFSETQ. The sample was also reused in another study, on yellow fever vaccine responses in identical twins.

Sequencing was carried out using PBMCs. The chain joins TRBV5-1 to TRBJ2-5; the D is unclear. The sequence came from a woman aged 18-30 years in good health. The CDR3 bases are TGCGCCAGCAGCCTCGAGAGAAAAGAGACCCAGTACTTC. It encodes CASSLERKETQYF.